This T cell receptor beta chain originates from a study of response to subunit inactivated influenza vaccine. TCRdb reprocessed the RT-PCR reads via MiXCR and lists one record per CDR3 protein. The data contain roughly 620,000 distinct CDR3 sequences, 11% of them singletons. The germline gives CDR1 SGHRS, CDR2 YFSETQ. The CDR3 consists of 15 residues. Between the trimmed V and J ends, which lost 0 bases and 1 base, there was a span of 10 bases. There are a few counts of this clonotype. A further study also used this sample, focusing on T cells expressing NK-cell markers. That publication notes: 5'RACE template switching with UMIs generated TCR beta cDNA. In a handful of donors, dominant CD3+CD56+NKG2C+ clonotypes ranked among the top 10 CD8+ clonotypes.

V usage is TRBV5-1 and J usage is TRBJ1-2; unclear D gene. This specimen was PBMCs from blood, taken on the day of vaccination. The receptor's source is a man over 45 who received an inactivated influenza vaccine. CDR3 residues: CASSLASNVNYGYTF. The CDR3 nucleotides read TGCGCCAGCAGCTTGGCCTCTAACGTTAACTATGGCTACACCTTC.